This entry lists 6 T cell receptor beta chains sequenced from one sample in a study of cytomegalovirus exposure and HLA in healthy donors. The data were produced by immunoSEQ multiplex PCR, yet TCRdb's version contains in-frame clones alone and is incomplete. Here the sample spans 120,000 or so clones, roughly nine tenths being singletons. Input material: PBMCs. Receptors originate from a young woman in good health and CMV-seronegative.

The rearrangement uses TRBV7-9 and TRBJ1-4; D unclear. Per the germline V gene, CDR1 is SEHNR and CDR2 is FQNEAQ (reference sequence). The CDR3 has 12 residues. V was trimmed by 5 bases and J by 7 bases, leaving 8 bases between them. The CDR3 spells CASSVSGEKLFF. CDR3 sequence (DNA): TGTGCCAGCAGCGTATCGGGTGAAAAACTGTTTTTT.

This sequence joins TRBV6-5 and TRBJ2-7; D unclear. CDR1 MNHEY and CDR2 SVGAGI come from the germline V gene. This CDR3 region has 11 residues. The ends were cut back, 6 bases at V and 3 bases at J, with 6 bases in the middle. The DNA of the CDR3 is TGTGCCAGCAGGGCCTTCTACGAGCAGTACTTC. Translating it yields CASRAFYEQYF.

Only a few counts were recorded for this clone. V gene TRBV4-3 combines with J gene TRBJ2-6; D gene unclear. The CDR3 covers 16 residues. The ends were cut back, 0 bases at V and 0 bases at J, with 6 bases in the middle. CDR1 and CDR2 (germline): LGHNA, YSLEER. CDR3 bases: TGCGCCAGCAGCCAAGATCACAGCTCTGGGGCCAACGTCCTGACTTTC. It yields the protein CASSQDHSSGANVLTF.

The chain carries TRBV2 and TRBJ2-1; 9 bases agree with TRBD1. Germline CDR1 SNHLY, CDR2 FYNNEI. V dropped 7 bases and J dropped 2; count of bases not matched to a gene: 3. CDR3 length: 14 amino acids. In DNA, the CDR3 is TGTGCCAGCAACCGGGACAGGGCCTACAATGAGCAGTTCTTC. Protein sequence: CASNRDRAYNEQFF.

The chain joins TRBV5-1 to TRBJ2-5; D is possibly TRBD1 (6 bases). Trimming took off 2 bases at V and 4 bases at J, with 15 bases between the two ends. CDR1 is SGHRS and CDR2 is YFSETQ in the germline V gene. CDR3 length equals 15 residues. Here the CDR3 reads CASSLGTRDRETQYF. The CDR3 DNA is TGCGCCAGCAGCTTAGGGACACGAGATAGAGAGACCCAGTACTTC.

The chain couples TRBV7-2 to TRBJ1-2; D not resolved. V lost 1 base to trimming and J lost 7 bases, with 10 bases between them. The V gene's germline CDR1 is SGHTA and CDR2 FQGNSA. This CDR3 is built from 13 residues. CDR3 nucleotides: TGTGCCAGCAGCTTAGAAGTAGTTGGTGGCTACACCTTC. It yields the protein CASSLEVVGGYTF. The entire variable domain, with the rest obtained from reference TRBV7-2 and TRBJ1-2, is as follows: GAGVSQSPSNKVTEKGKDVELRCDPISGHTALYWYRQSLGQGLEFLIYFQGNSAPDKSGLPSDRFSAERTGGSVSTLTIQRTQQEDSAVYLCASSLEVVGGYTFGSGTRLTVV.